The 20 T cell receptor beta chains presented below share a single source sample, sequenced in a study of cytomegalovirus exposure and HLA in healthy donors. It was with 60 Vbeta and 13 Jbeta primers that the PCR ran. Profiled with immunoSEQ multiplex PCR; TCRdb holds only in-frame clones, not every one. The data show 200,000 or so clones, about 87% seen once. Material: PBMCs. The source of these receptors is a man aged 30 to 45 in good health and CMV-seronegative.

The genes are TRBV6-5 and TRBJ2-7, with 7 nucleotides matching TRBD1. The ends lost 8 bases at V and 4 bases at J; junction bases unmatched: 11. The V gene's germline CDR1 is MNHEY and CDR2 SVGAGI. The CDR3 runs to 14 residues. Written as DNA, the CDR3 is TGTGCCAGCGCCGATCCACAGGGGCGGTACGAGCAGTACTTC. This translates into CASADPQGRYEQYF.

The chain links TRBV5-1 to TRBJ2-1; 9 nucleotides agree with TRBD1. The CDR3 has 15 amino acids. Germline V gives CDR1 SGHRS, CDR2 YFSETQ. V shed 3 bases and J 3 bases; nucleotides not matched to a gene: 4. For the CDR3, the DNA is TGCGCCAGCAGCTCCCGGGACAGGGTCTACAATGAGCAGTTCTTC. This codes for CASSSRDRVYNEQFF.

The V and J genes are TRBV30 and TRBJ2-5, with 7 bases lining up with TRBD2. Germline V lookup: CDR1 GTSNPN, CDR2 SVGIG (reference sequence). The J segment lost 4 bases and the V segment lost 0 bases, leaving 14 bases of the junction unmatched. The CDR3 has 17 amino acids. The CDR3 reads CAWSVGIEWGGAETQYF. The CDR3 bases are TGTGCCTGGAGTGTAGGGATCGAGTGGGGAGGGGCAGAGACCCAGTACTTC.

The CDR3 spells CASSRTSGATDTQYF. Here the CDR3 DNA reads TGTGCCAGCAGCCGGACTAGCGGGGCCACAGATACGCAGTATTTT. The chain employs TRBV7-9 and TRBJ2-3; 12 positions agree with TRBD2. V lost 5 bases to trimming and J lost 2 bases; unmatched junction nucleotides: 2. CDR1 SEHNR and CDR2 FQNEAQ come from the germline V gene (reference sequence). The CDR3 length is 15 residues.

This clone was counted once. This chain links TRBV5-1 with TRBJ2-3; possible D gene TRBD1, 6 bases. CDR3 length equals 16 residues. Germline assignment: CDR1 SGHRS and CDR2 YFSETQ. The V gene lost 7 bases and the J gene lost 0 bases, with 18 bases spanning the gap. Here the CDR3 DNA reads TGCGCCAGCCAGGGGCTTAAGGCCTCGAGCACAGATACGCAGTATTTT. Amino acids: CASQGLKASSTDTQYF.

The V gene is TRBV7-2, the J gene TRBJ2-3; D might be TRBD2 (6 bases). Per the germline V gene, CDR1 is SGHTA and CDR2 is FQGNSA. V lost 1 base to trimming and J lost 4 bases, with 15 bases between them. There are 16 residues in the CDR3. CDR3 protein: CASSLDLASFPDTQYF. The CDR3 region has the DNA TGTGCCAGCAGCTTAGATCTAGCGTCTTTTCCAGATACGCAGTATTTT.

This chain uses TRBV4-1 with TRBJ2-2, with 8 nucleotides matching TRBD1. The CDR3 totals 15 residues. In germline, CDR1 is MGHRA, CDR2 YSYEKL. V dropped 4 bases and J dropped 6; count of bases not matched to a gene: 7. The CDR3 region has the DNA TGCGCCAGCAGCCCAACTTCCAGGGGGCCCGGGGAGCTGTTTTTT. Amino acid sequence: CASSPTSRGPGELFF.

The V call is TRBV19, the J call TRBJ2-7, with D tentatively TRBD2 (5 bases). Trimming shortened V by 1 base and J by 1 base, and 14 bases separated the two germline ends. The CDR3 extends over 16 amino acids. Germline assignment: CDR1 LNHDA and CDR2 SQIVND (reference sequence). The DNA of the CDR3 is TGTGCCAGTAGTATAGGTTCACGGGGATGGTCCTACGAGCAGTACTTC. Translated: CASSIGSRGWSYEQYF.

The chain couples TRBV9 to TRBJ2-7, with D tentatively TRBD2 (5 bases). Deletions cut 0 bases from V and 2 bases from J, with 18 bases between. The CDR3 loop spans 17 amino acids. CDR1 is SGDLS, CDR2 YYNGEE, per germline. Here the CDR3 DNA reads TGTGCCAGCAGCGTAGGGGAAAAGGTGACTAACCCCTACGAGCAGTACTTC. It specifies CASSVGEKVTNPYEQYF.

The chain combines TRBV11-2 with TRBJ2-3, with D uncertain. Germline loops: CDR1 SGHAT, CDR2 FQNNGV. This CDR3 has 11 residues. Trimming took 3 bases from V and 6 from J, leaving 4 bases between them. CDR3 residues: CASSFYDTQYF. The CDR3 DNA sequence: TGTGCCAGCAGCTTCTACGATACGCAGTATTTT.

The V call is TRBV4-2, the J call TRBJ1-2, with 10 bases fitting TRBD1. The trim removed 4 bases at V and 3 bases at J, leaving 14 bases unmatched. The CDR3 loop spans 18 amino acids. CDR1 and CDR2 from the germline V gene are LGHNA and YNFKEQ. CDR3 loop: CASSPYSGRGQGYYGYTF. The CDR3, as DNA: TGTGCCAGCAGCCCATATTCGGGGAGGGGACAGGGGTACTATGGCTACACCTTC.

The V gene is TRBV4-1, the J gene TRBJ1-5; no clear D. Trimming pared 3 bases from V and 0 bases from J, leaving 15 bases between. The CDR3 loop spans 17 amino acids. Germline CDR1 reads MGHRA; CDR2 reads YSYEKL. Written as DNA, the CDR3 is TGCGCCAGCAGCCAGGAGGGAGGGCCTTATAGCAATCAGCCCCAGCATTTT. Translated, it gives CASSQEGGPYSNQPQHF.

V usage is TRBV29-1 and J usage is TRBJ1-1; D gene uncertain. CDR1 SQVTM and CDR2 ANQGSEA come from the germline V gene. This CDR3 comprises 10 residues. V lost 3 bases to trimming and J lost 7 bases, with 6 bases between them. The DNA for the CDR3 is TGCAGCGTTGAGGAGGGTGAAGCTTTCTTT. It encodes CSVEEGEAFF.

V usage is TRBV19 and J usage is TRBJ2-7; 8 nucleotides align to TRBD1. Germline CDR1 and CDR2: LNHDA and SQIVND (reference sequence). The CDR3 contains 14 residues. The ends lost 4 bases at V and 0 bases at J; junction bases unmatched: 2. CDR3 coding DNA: TGTGCCAGTAGTACAGGGGGCAGCTCCTACGAGCAGTACTTC. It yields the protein CASSTGGSSYEQYF.

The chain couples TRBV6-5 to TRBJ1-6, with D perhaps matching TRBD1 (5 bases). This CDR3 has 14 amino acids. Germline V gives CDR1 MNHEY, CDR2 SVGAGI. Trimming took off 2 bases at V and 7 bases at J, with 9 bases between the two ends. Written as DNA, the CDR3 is TGTGCCAGCAGTTACGCAGGGTCGAATTCACCCCTCCACTTT. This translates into CASSYAGSNSPLHF.

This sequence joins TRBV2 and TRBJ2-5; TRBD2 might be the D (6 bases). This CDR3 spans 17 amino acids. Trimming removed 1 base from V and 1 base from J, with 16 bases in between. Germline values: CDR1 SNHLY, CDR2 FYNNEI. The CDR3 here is CASSEGSGGVIQETQYF. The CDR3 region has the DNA TGTGCCAGCAGTGAAGGGTCTGGCGGGGTAATCCAAGAGACCCAGTACTTC.

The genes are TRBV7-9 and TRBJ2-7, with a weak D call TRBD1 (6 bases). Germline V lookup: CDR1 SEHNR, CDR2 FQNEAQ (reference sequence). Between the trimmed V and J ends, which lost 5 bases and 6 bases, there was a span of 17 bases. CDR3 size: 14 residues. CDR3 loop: CASSHRDNGFEQYF. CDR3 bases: TGTGCCAGCAGCCATAGGGACAACGGTTTCGAGCAGTACTTC.

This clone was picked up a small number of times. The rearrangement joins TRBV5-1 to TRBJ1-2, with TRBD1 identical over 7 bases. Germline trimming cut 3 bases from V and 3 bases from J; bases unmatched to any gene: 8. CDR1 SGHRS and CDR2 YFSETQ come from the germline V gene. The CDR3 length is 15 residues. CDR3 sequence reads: CASSSPDRVDYGYTF. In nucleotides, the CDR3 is TGCGCCAGCAGCTCCCCCGACAGGGTGGACTATGGCTACACCTTC.

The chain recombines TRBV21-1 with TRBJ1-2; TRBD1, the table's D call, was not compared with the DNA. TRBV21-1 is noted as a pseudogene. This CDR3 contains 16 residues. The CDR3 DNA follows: TGTGCCAGCAGCGCTTCAAAAACAGGGGGGCTAGGGGGCTACACCTTC. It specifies CASSASKTGGLGGYTF.

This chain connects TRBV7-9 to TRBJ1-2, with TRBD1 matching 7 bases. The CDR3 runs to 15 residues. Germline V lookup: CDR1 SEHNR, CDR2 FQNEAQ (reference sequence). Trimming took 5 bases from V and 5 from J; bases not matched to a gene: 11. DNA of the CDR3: TGTGCCAGCAGCGGCCGCGGGACAGTTTATTATGGCTACACCTTC. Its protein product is CASSGRGTVYYGYTF.